This TCR beta chain originates from a study of blood T cell repertoires in COVID-19. Study at large: Samples of COVID-19 (acute and convalescent) were obtained from the United States, Italy and Spain. The analysed material was cDNA or gDNA that came from T cells, B-cell-depleted T cells, or PBMCs.

The CDR3 spans 13 residues. V lost 6 bases and J 3 bases, leaving 11 bases between the germline ends. This clone is a singleton in its sample. Some clones are missing from TCRdb's copy, which holds only in-frame ones; the method was immunoSEQ multiplex PCR. The data contain approximately 200,000 clones, approximately 86% of them singletons. Sequenced sample: PBMCs or T cells enriched from blood (not recorded which). The rearrangement links TRBV12-3 or TRBV12-4 to TRBJ1-1, with D unresolved. The clonotype originates from a woman aged 25 to 39 who had been exposed to COVID-19. The CDR3 DNA is TGTGCCAGCAGCCGAGAACCCGACACTGAAGCTTTCTTT. Amino acids: CASSREPDTEAFF.